This T cell receptor (beta chain) was found in a study of vaccination and CD4 T cells after COVID-19. Study in general: The cells were exposed to overlapping spike peptides originating from SARS-CoV-2, HCoV-NL63, HCoV-OC43 and HCoV-229E for stimulation. Study conclusions and caveats: Spike mono-reactive status applied to 304 of 307 vaccine-specific clones in convalescent patients. Convalescent patients saw a median approximately 90% of their reactive clones show up only after vaccination.

Details on this clonotype: Its cognate antigen is unknown.

CDR1 and CDR2 (germline): DFQATT, SNEGSKA (reference sequence). The CDR3 sequence is 15 residues long. V lost 2 bases, J lost 2 bases, and 13 bases lay in between. Treatment of the sample: roughly 10-day PBMC culture with coronavirus spike peptide pools or control peptides (ViraFEST assay). ViraFEST expanded antigen-specific T cells with peptide pools, then sequenced TCRs. Oncomine TCR Beta short-read sequencing was applied to DNA from cultured CD4+ T cells. From the PCR reads, TCRdb called clonotypes with MiXCR, one entry per CDR3 protein. The sample includes approximately 14,000 distinct CDR3 sequences, 70% to 75% of them seen just once.

Sequenced: CD4+ T cells from blood, cultured in vitro. This receptor was taken from a human donor who had recovered from COVID-19. This chain links TRBV20-1 with TRBJ1-5, with TRBD1 as a possible D gene (6 bases). The CDR3 protein is CSARRDRQGNQPQHF. The CDR3 coding sequence is TGCAGTGCTAGAAGAGACAGGCAGGGCAATCAGCCCCAGCATTTT.